The subject of this entry is one TCR beta chain. Specified time point: blood from clinic visit 5 months post-surgery; TSC patient then seizure free. Profiling relied on immunoSEQ multiplex PCR, and the TCRdb table lists in-frame clones only, not all of them. The data contain around 340,000 clones, about 93% of them singletons. This sample is part of a study of brain T cells in children with intractable seizures. Germline values: CDR1 MNHEY, CDR2 SVGAGI. The CDR3 runs to 16 residues. V gave up 3 bases and J gave up 5 bases, with 19 bases separating them. The sample in question was peripheral blood, obtained 4 to 5 months after surgery. The sequence was obtained from a boy under two years old with tuberous sclerosis and intractable seizures. This chain links TRBV6-5 with TRBJ1-2; no clear D gene. The CDR3 region is CASSYIVEGTLYGYTF. CDR3 nucleotides: TGTGCCAGCAGTTATATAGTCGAAGGAACTTTATATGGCTACACCTTC.